A single sample is the source of the 14 T cell receptor beta chains below, sequenced in a study of T cells in Graves' hyperthyroidism and ophthalmopathy. RNA transcripts yielded amplified TCR beta CDR3 regions. Carried out on the TCR CDR3, a first-round RT-PCR used the HTBI primer set. MiXCR, run by TCRdb on the multiplex PCR reads, gives a single entry per CDR3 protein. Of hundreds of thousands of distinct CDR3 sequences in the sample, under 15% were seen once. The sample taken for sequencing was blood. All receptors derive from a woman in her thirties or forties with Graves' ophthalmopathy.

This clonotype was recorded many times. The chain joins TRBV12-3 or TRBV12-4 to TRBJ1-1; D remains ambiguous. CDR3 length equals 13 residues. Trimming took off 1 base at V and 4 bases at J, with 7 bases between the two ends. CDR3 residues: CASSLVMSTEAFF. The DNA of the CDR3 is TGTGCCAGCAGTTTAGTTATGTCCACTGAAGCTTTCTTT.

This clonotype has ten or more counts. This clone may be a read error of a much larger clone one base away. The chain employs TRBV12-3 or TRBV12-4 and TRBJ1-5, with 7 bases aligning to TRBD1. The CDR3 contains 14 residues. Trimming cost V 5 bases and J 0 bases; bases outside gene matches: 1. CDR3 protein: CASSGTDSNQPQHF. Written as DNA, the CDR3 is TGTGCCAGCAGTGGGACAGATAGCAATCAGCCCCAGCATTTT.

This clonotype was seen only a few times. This chain connects TRBV29-1 to TRBJ1-1; no firm D call. The CDR3 runs 14 residues. The germline CDR1 and CDR2 sequences are SQVTM and ANQGSEA. V lost 4 bases and J lost 8, with 20 bases in between. The CDR3 is CSVAFRLAREEAFF. DNA for the CDR3: TGCAGCGTTGCTTTTCGTCTGGCTAGGGAAGAAGCTTTCTTT.

The rearrangement links TRBV29-1 to TRBJ1-2; TRBD1 might be the D (6 bases). This CDR3 region has 14 residues. Trimming removed 4 bases at V and 3 bases at J, with 15 bases between. From germline, CDR1 is SQVTM and CDR2 ANQGSEA. The CDR3 DNA reads as TGCAGCGTTGTTACCGCAGGGGTACACTATGGCTACACCTTC. Translation: CSVVTAGVHYGYTF.

The V gene is TRBV14, the J gene TRBJ2-7; 7 nucleotides agree with TRBD1. V shed 5 bases, J shed 5 bases, and the junction held 9 bases outside the gene matches. Germline CDR1 is SGHDN and CDR2 is FVKESK. The CDR3 extends over 14 amino acids. In nucleotides, the CDR3 is TGTGCCAGCAGCTACGGACAGGTAGTGGACGAGCAGTACTTC. It yields the protein CASSYGQVVDEQYF.

The V call is TRBV6-5, the J call TRBJ1-2; D gene uncertain. V shed 0 bases and J shed 10 bases, with 15 bases lying between them. This CDR3 has 14 residues. Germline V gives CDR1 MNHEY, CDR2 SVGAGI. The CDR3 here is CASSYSPVTDDYTF. CDR3 bases: TGTGCCAGCAGTTACTCACCCGTCACCGACGACTACACCTTC.

This clonotype turned up a few times. J is TRBJ2-1 and V is TRBV11-2, with D uncertain. V shed 3 bases and J shed 7 bases, with 10 bases lying between them. Germline CDR1 SGHAT, CDR2 FQNNGV. The CDR3 length is 13 residues. In DNA form, the CDR3 reads TGTGCCAGCAGCTTTTTCCGACGGAATGAGCAGTTCTTC. Translated: CASSFFRRNEQFF.

In its sample, this clonotype was seen many times. The chain is built from TRBV28 and TRBJ2-4, with TRBD1 identical over 10 bases. The germline CDR1 and CDR2 sequences are MDHEN and SYDVKM. V trimming: 5 bases; J trimming: 3 bases; junction bases outside the gene matches: 19. The CDR3 covers 20 residues. CDR3 sequence: CASSPSLETGGLFIKNIQYF. As DNA, the CDR3 is TGTGCCAGCAGTCCGTCCCTAGAGACAGGGGGCCTTTTTATCAAAAACATTCAGTACTTC.

This clonotype was seen many times. This chain links TRBV5-1 with TRBJ1-1; 10 nucleotides align to TRBD1. The CDR3 spans 15 residues. J lost 5 bases, V lost 1 base, and 5 bases had no gene match. Germline CDR1 is SGHRS and CDR2 is YFSETQ. The CDR3 DNA follows: TGCGCCAGCAGCTTGTACGGGACAGGGGCTACTGAAGCTTTCTTT. It specifies CASSLYGTGATEAFF.

This clonotype was found many times. V usage is TRBV6-5 and J usage is TRBJ1-2, with unresolved D. V shed 4 bases and J shed 8 bases, with 8 bases lying between them. Germline-derived CDR1 and CDR2 are MNHEY and SVGAGI. This CDR3 comprises 11 residues. DNA of the CDR3: TGTGCCAGCAGTTCGCCCGGCGGCTACACCTTC. Amino acids: CASSSPGGYTF.

This clonotype came up many times. The chain links TRBV6-1 to TRBJ1-1, with TRBD1 as a possible D gene (5 bases). This CDR3 has 14 residues. The germline gives CDR1 MNHNS, CDR2 SASEGT. V was cut by 4 bases and J by 0 bases, with 9 bases left in between. The CDR3 spells CASSGRGMNTEAFF. In nucleotides, the CDR3 is TGTGCCAGCAGTGGAAGGGGCATGAACACTGAAGCTTTCTTT.

This clonotype has a count of ten or more. The gene calls are TRBV28 and TRBJ2-7; 10 nucleotides line up with TRBD2. CDR3 length: 15 amino acids. V trimming: 5 bases; J trimming: 4 bases; junction bases outside the gene matches: 8. Per the germline V gene, CDR1 is MDHEN and CDR2 is SYDVKM. This chain's CDR3 is CASSLPLAGVYEQYF. CDR3 bases: TGTGCCAGCAGTCTCCCCCTAGCGGGAGTATACGAGCAGTACTTC.

This clonotype has a count of ten or more. The chain couples TRBV29-1 to TRBJ2-7; TRBD2 might be the D (6 bases). Germline loops: CDR1 SQVTM, CDR2 ANQGSEA. The V end lost 6 bases, the J end lost 0 bases, and 15 bases lay between the germline ends. The CDR3 extends over 14 amino acids. CDR3: CSVRGGADSYEQYF. The CDR3 bases are TGCAGCGTCCGAGGAGGGGCGGACTCCTACGAGCAGTACTTC.

V is TRBV29-1 and J is TRBJ1-1; no clear D gene. V lost 4 bases and J lost 5, with 11 bases in between. The CDR3 is made up of 12 amino acids. Germline CDR1 SQVTM, CDR2 ANQGSEA. CDR3 residues: CSVVWDPTEAFF. In DNA form, the CDR3 reads TGCAGCGTTGTCTGGGATCCTACTGAAGCTTTCTTT. The full variable domain, in which reference TRBV29-1 and TRBJ1-1 provide the parts outside the CDR3, is SAVISQKPSRDICQRGTSLTIQCQVDSQVTMMFWYRQQPGQSLTLIATANQGSEATYESGFVIDKFPISRPNLTFSTLTVSNMSPEDSSIYLCSVVWDPTEAFFGQGTRLTVV.